The rows below give T cell receptor beta chains drawn from one sample of a study of siplizumab effects on memory and regulatory T cells. Using immunoSEQ multiplex PCR, the repertoire was profiled, and TCRdb retains in-frame clones only, with some absent. The sample holds some 100,000 clones, just over 90% seen once. Sequencing input: Tregs sorted from blood. These receptor sequences come from a human donor in good health. Each CDR3 is given with its conserved first and last residue. The D gene is left open where the match is weak. The size of a clone is reported for some rows only, either as once, few or many, or as a class for expanded clones.

DNA: TGTGCCAGCAGTTATTCAACAGGGTTGAACACTGAAGCTTTCTTT
CDR3: CASSYSTGLNTEAFF
V: TRBV6-6
length: 15
size: -
D: -
J: TRBJ1-1

DNA: TGCGCCAGCGGGGGCGGCGGGCCCGGGGAGCTGTTTTTT
CDR3: CASGGGGPGELFF
V: TRBV10-1
length: 13
size: -
D: -
J: TRBJ2-2

DNA: TGTGCCAGCAGTTACGACAGGGGGCATGGCTACACCTTC
CDR3: CASSYDRGHGYTF
V: TRBV6-5
length: 13
size: -
D: TRBD1
J: TRBJ1-2

DNA: TGCGCCAGCAGCTTGTGGCAGCCCTCGAACACCGGGGAGCTGTTTTTT
CDR3: CASSLWQPSNTGELFF
V: TRBV5-1
length: 16
size: -
D: -
J: TRBJ2-2

DNA: TGTGCCAGCAGTTCTTCCCTAAAAGGCTCCTACAATGAGCAGTTCTTC
CDR3: CASSSSLKGSYNEQFF
V: TRBV6-5
length: 16
size: -
D: -
J: TRBJ2-1

DNA: TGTGCCAGTAGTAAGGGACACAGGGCTAATTCCCTCCACTTT
CDR3: CASSKGHRANSLHF
V: TRBV19
length: 14
size: -
D: -
J: TRBJ1-6

DNA: TGTGCCAGCAGTCGGACAGGGCAAAACGAGCAGTACTTC
CDR3: CASSRTGQNEQYF
V: TRBV28
length: 13
size: -
D: TRBD1
J: TRBJ2-7

DNA: TGTGCCAGCCCGATAGGGGGACGGATGAACACCGGGGAGCTGTTTTTT
CDR3: CASPIGGRMNTGELFF
V: TRBV6-6
length: 16
size: -
D: -
J: TRBJ2-2

DNA: TGTGCCAGTAGTATGACTAGCGGGAGGGCCTACAATGAGCAGTTCTTC
CDR3: CASSMTSGRAYNEQFF
V: TRBV19
length: 16
size: -
D: TRBD2
J: TRBJ2-1

DNA: TGTGCCAGTAGTATTGGGGGGACAGGGATCTATGGCTACACCTTC
CDR3: CASSIGGTGIYGYTF
V: TRBV19
length: 15
size: once
D: TRBD1
J: TRBJ1-2